This T cell receptor (beta chain) came from a study of T cell responses to AZD1222 COVID-19 vaccine. Details on this clone: What it binds is not known.

Study-level findings and limits: Recipients of two AZD1222 doses showed rising Spike-specific TCR breadth and depth. Repertoires were collected only later (after the peak T cell response had occurred).

Researchers grouped second doses given at about 4 or about 12 weeks into one pool. The repertoire was sequenced with immunoSEQ multiplex PCR; TCRdb's copy has only in-frame clones and lacks some. The sample lists approximately 270,000 clones, around 93% seen once, with around 0.57% in the top ten. The material sequenced was peripheral blood, taken 28 days after the second AZD1222 dose. This TCR was recovered from an adult who received the AZD1222 COVID-19 vaccine.

CDR3 coding DNA: TGTGCCAGTAGTATCCCGCGCAAGGGTTCTGTTGGCTACACCTTC. The encoded protein is CASSIPRKGSVGYTF. V usage is TRBV19 and J usage is TRBJ1-2, with D unclear. Germline V gene sequence: CDR1 LNHDA, CDR2 SQIVND (reference sequence). V gave up 3 bases and J gave up 7 bases, with 18 bases separating them. This CDR3 comprises 15 residues. Looking up the rest from reference TRBV19 and TRBJ1-2 gives the full variable domain: DGGITQSPKYLFRKEGQNVTLSCEQNLNHDAMYWYRQDPGQGLRLIYYSQIVNDFQKGDIAEGYSVSREKKESFPLTVTSAQKNPTAFYLCASSIPRKGSVGYTFGSGTRLTVV.